This T cell receptor beta chain was identified during a study of early T cells in non-severe SARS-CoV-2 infection. The study, taken as a whole, reports: VDJdb-based annotation leaned toward anti-spike CD8 responses and missed private and CD4 specificities.

Points on this clonotype: Its antigen remains unidentified.

Unique molecular identifiers tagged individual cDNA molecules. TCRdb itself ran the 5' RACE reads through MiXCR, one entry per CDR3 protein. The sample lists 40,000 to 55,000 distinct CDR3 sequences, under 7.5% seen once, with 8% to 9.5% in the top ten. The CDR3 is 15 residues long. V lost 4 bases, J lost 0 bases, and 10 bases lay in between. CDR1 MDHEN and CDR2 SYDVKM come from the germline V gene. The V gene is TRBV28, the J gene TRBJ1-5; D is ambiguous. Sequenced input: whole blood. The TCR sequence derives from an adult who was a healthcare worker with PCR-confirmed SARS-CoV-2 infection or an uninfected control (not recorded which). CDR3 region: CASSWQRNSNQPQHF. CDR3 nucleotides: TGTGCCAGCAGTTGGCAAAGGAATAGCAATCAGCCCCAGCATTTT.